This TCR beta chain originates from a study of T-cell reconstitution after alpha-beta-depleted transplantation in children. This clonotype was recorded at least ten times. Unique molecular identifiers featured in how the TCRbeta library was prepared. TCRdb recomputed calls from the PCR reads with MiXCR, one row per CDR3 protein. The sample gives more than 85,000 distinct CDR3 sequences, 5% to 6% of which show up once; 5.5% to 7% is in the top ten. In germline, CDR1 is SGHAT, CDR2 FQNNGV. Trimming stripped 5 bases from V and 7 bases from J, with 15 bases between. CDR3 length: 14 residues. The clonotype was recovered from a female patient aged 2-10 years who had a stem cell transplant for Fanconi anemia, so the T cells may come from the graft donor. The V and J genes are TRBV11-2 and TRBJ1-3; unclear D gene. Sequencing used PBMCs, mostly from graft donor cells, obtained 60 days after TCRalphabeta/CD19-depleted stem cell transplant. Here the CDR3 DNA reads TGTGCCAGCAGCCCAAAGCCCACAGCCAACACCATATATTTT. Protein: CASSPKPTANTIYF.